A selection of T cell receptor beta chains follows, all from one sample in a study of human T cells and chemical hapten exposure. In TCRdb, the 5' RACE reads were re-called with MiXCR into one record per CDR3 protein. This table holds about 81,000 distinct CDR3 sequences, roughly 8.4% found once. These receptors all come from a male donor in good health. Both conserved end residues are part of each CDR3. Each record gives: CDR3 protein, CDR3 DNA, D gene, CDR3 length, clone size, V gene, J gene. D genes are given only for firm matches. Clone sizes are given selectively: once, few, many, or a class where the clone is expanded.

CDR3 protein: CASSPRRPGQGITEAFF
CDR3 DNA: TGTGCCAGCTCACCACGTCGTCCGGGACAGGGGATTACTGAAGCTTTCTTT
D gene: TRBD1
CDR3 length: 17
clone size: few
V gene: TRBV18
J gene: TRBJ1-1

CDR3 protein: CASSLVQPTDTQYF
CDR3 DNA: TGTGCCAGCAGCTTAGTGCAGCCGACAGATACGCAGTATTTT
D gene: NA
CDR3 length: 14
clone size: few
V gene: TRBV7-2
J gene: TRBJ2-3

CDR3 protein: CAIRDSSGNYNEQFF
CDR3 DNA: TGTGCCATCCGAGATTCTAGCGGTAACTACAATGAGCAGTTCTTC
D gene: TRBD2
CDR3 length: 15
clone size: few
V gene: TRBV10-3
J gene: TRBJ2-1

CDR3 protein: CSVVLALASYEQYF
CDR3 DNA: TGCAGCGTTGTTCTAGCGCTCGCTAGTTACGAGCAGTACTTC
D gene: NA
CDR3 length: 14
clone size: NA
V gene: TRBV29-1
J gene: TRBJ2-7

CDR3 protein: CSARGSEIPYEQYF
CDR3 DNA: TGCAGTGCTAGAGGGTCGGAAATACCCTACGAGCAGTACTTC
D gene: NA
CDR3 length: 14
clone size: few
V gene: TRBV20-1
J gene: TRBJ2-7

CDR3 protein: CASSRVWELGENQPQHF
CDR3 DNA: TGTGCCAGCAGTCGCGTCTGGGAATTGGGGGAGAATCAGCCCCAGCATTTT
D gene: NA
CDR3 length: 17
clone size: few
V gene: TRBV6-2/TRBV6-3
J gene: TRBJ1-5

CDR3 protein: CASSTTGTSLNEQFF
CDR3 DNA: TGTGCCAGTAGTACCACCGGGACTAGTCTGAATGAGCAGTTCTTC
D gene: TRBD2
CDR3 length: 15
clone size: many
V gene: TRBV19
J gene: TRBJ2-1

CDR3 protein: CASSLDRSYSPLHF
CDR3 DNA: TGCGCCAGCAGCTTGGACAGGTCTTATTCACCCCTCCACTTT
D gene: NA
CDR3 length: 14
clone size: NA
V gene: TRBV5-1
J gene: TRBJ1-6

CDR3 protein: CASSTRTGNTEAFF
CDR3 DNA: TGTGCCAGCAGCACTAGGACAGGCAACACTGAAGCTTTCTTT
D gene: TRBD1
CDR3 length: 14
clone size: few
V gene: TRBV7-2
J gene: TRBJ1-1

CDR3 protein: CASSVERSHSGANVLTF
CDR3 DNA: TGTGCCAGCAGCGTAGAGCGCAGCCACTCTGGGGCCAACGTCCTGACTTTC
D gene: NA
CDR3 length: 17
clone size: few
V gene: TRBV9
J gene: TRBJ2-6

CDR3 protein: CASSTGTGSYEQYF
CDR3 DNA: TGTGCCAGCAGCACCGGGACAGGGTCATACGAGCAGTACTTC
D gene: TRBD1
CDR3 length: 14
clone size: NA
V gene: TRBV11-2
J gene: TRBJ2-7

CDR3 protein: CASRIGYEQYF
CDR3 DNA: TGTGCCAGCAGAATAGGGTACGAGCAGTACTTC
D gene: NA
CDR3 length: 11
clone size: few
V gene: TRBV27
J gene: TRBJ2-7

CDR3 protein: CASSLKRESTDTQYF
CDR3 DNA: TGTGCCAGCAGCTTAAAGAGAGAAAGCACAGATACGCAGTATTTT
D gene: NA
CDR3 length: 15
clone size: many
V gene: TRBV5-4
J gene: TRBJ2-3

CDR3 protein: CASTLDRANTEAFF
CDR3 DNA: TGTGCCAGCACCCTGGACAGGGCGAACACTGAAGCTTTCTTT
D gene: TRBD1
CDR3 length: 14
clone size: many
V gene: TRBV2
J gene: TRBJ1-1

CDR3 protein: CSASQGYEQYF
CDR3 DNA: TGCAGTGCCTCCCAAGGTTACGAGCAGTACTTC
D gene: NA
CDR3 length: 11
clone size: NA
V gene: TRBV20-1
J gene: TRBJ2-7

CDR3 protein: CASSEVRGLQPQHF
CDR3 DNA: TGTGCCAGCAGTGAAGTGAGGGGGCTTCAGCCCCAGCATTTT
D gene: TRBD1
CDR3 length: 14
clone size: many
V gene: TRBV2
J gene: TRBJ1-5

CDR3 protein: CATSRVGGMGSEKLFF
CDR3 DNA: TGTGCCACCAGCAGAGTTGGCGGGATGGGAAGTGAAAAACTGTTTTTT
D gene: NA
CDR3 length: 16
clone size: few
V gene: TRBV15
J gene: TRBJ1-4

CDR3 protein: CASSLGGGAVSEQYF
CDR3 DNA: TGTGCCAGCAGTTTAGGCGGGGGGGCTGTATCCGAGCAGTACTTC
D gene: TRBD2
CDR3 length: 15
clone size: few
V gene: TRBV12-3/TRBV12-4
J gene: TRBJ2-7

CDR3 protein: CASRPLRALTEVYQPQHF
CDR3 DNA: TGTGCCAGCAGACCGCTCAGGGCTCTCACGGAGGTGTATCAGCCCCAGCATTTT
D gene: NA
CDR3 length: 18
clone size: NA
V gene: TRBV6-5
J gene: TRBJ1-5

CDR3 protein: CASSAPGLAVSYNEQFF
CDR3 DNA: TGCGCCAGCAGTGCTCCGGGACTAGCGGTCTCCTACAATGAGCAGTTCTTC
D gene: TRBD2
CDR3 length: 17
clone size: NA
V gene: TRBV10-2
J gene: TRBJ2-1

CDR3 protein: CASSLGVSLGEKLFF
CDR3 DNA: TGCGCCAGCAGCTTGGGTGTGTCCCTTGGAGAAAAACTGTTTTTT
D gene: NA
CDR3 length: 15
clone size: NA
V gene: TRBV5-1
J gene: TRBJ1-4

CDR3 protein: CAWSGPGIDSYNEQFF
CDR3 DNA: TGTGCCTGGAGTGGTCCCGGCATCGACTCCTACAATGAGCAGTTCTTC
D gene: NA
CDR3 length: 16
clone size: NA
V gene: TRBV30
J gene: TRBJ2-1

CDR3 protein: CASSVKQGPTEAFF
CDR3 DNA: TGTGCCAGCAGCGTTAAACAGGGCCCCACTGAAGCTTTCTTT
D gene: NA
CDR3 length: 14
clone size: few
V gene: TRBV7-6
J gene: TRBJ1-1

CDR3 protein: CASSPQGMTDTQYF
CDR3 DNA: TGTGCCAGCTCACCACAGGGAATGACAGATACGCAGTATTTT
D gene: NA
CDR3 length: 14
clone size: NA
V gene: TRBV18
J gene: TRBJ2-3

CDR3 protein: CASSPPRGFTEAFF
CDR3 DNA: TGTGCCAGCTCACCACCCAGGGGGTTCACTGAAGCTTTCTTT
D gene: TRBD1
CDR3 length: 14
clone size: few
V gene: TRBV18
J gene: TRBJ1-1

CDR3 protein: CASSQETGARYNEQFF
CDR3 DNA: TGTGCCAGCAGCCAGGAAACAGGGGCTAGGTACAATGAGCAGTTCTTC
D gene: TRBD1
CDR3 length: 16
clone size: many
V gene: TRBV4-2
J gene: TRBJ2-1

CDR3 protein: CASSTWVDRGSHSNQPQHF
CDR3 DNA: TGTGCCAGTAGTACCTGGGTGGACAGGGGTTCGCATAGCAATCAGCCCCAGCATTTT
D gene: TRBD1
CDR3 length: 19
clone size: few
V gene: TRBV19
J gene: TRBJ1-5

CDR3 protein: CASRGTGRIRNTIYF
CDR3 DNA: TGTGCCAGCAGGGGGACAGGGAGAATTCGAAACACCATATATTTT
D gene: TRBD1
CDR3 length: 15
clone size: many
V gene: TRBV12-3/TRBV12-4
J gene: TRBJ1-3

CDR3 protein: CASRAGTVNSPLHF
CDR3 DNA: TGTGCCAGCAGGGCCGGGACAGTTAATTCACCCCTCCACTTT
D gene: TRBD1
CDR3 length: 14
clone size: NA
V gene: TRBV25-1
J gene: TRBJ1-6

CDR3 protein: CASSFVAGGANEQFF
CDR3 DNA: TGTGCCAGCAGCTTCGTAGCGGGAGGGGCCAATGAGCAGTTCTTC
D gene: TRBD2
CDR3 length: 15
clone size: few
V gene: TRBV7-9
J gene: TRBJ2-1

CDR3 protein: CASSFLGTPSSGANVLTF
CDR3 DNA: TGTGCCAGCAGTTTCCTCGGGACCCCGAGCTCTGGGGCCAACGTCCTGACTTTC
D gene: NA
CDR3 length: 18
clone size: few
V gene: TRBV27
J gene: TRBJ2-6

CDR3 protein: CASNPGAGFGFGANVLTF
CDR3 DNA: TGTGCCAGCAACCCCGGGGCAGGGTTTGGATTTGGGGCCAACGTCCTGACTTTC
D gene: NA
CDR3 length: 18
clone size: NA
V gene: TRBV11-2
J gene: TRBJ2-6

CDR3 protein: CASSSWSGRNSYNEQFF
CDR3 DNA: TGTGCCAGCAGTTCTTGGTCCGGGAGAAATTCCTACAATGAGCAGTTCTTC
D gene: NA
CDR3 length: 17
clone size: NA
V gene: TRBV12-3/TRBV12-4
J gene: TRBJ2-1

CDR3 protein: CASSQEDWGPDYNEQFF
CDR3 DNA: TGTGCCAGCAGCCAAGAAGACTGGGGTCCGGACTACAATGAGCAGTTCTTC
D gene: NA
CDR3 length: 17
clone size: many
V gene: TRBV3-1
J gene: TRBJ2-1

CDR3 protein: CASSQDPGPQPQHF
CDR3 DNA: TGTGCCAGCAGCCAAGATCCAGGGCCTCAGCCCCAGCATTTT
D gene: NA
CDR3 length: 14
clone size: NA
V gene: TRBV3-1
J gene: TRBJ1-5

CDR3 protein: CASSYSPGSNEKLFF
CDR3 DNA: TGTGCCAGCAGTTACTCGCCAGGGTCTAATGAAAAACTGTTTTTT
D gene: NA
CDR3 length: 15
clone size: few
V gene: TRBV6-5
J gene: TRBJ1-4

CDR3 protein: CASSYSISFTDTQYF
CDR3 DNA: TGTGCCAGCAGTTATTCCATTAGCTTCACAGATACGCAGTATTTT
D gene: NA
CDR3 length: 15
clone size: NA
V gene: TRBV6-5
J gene: TRBJ2-3